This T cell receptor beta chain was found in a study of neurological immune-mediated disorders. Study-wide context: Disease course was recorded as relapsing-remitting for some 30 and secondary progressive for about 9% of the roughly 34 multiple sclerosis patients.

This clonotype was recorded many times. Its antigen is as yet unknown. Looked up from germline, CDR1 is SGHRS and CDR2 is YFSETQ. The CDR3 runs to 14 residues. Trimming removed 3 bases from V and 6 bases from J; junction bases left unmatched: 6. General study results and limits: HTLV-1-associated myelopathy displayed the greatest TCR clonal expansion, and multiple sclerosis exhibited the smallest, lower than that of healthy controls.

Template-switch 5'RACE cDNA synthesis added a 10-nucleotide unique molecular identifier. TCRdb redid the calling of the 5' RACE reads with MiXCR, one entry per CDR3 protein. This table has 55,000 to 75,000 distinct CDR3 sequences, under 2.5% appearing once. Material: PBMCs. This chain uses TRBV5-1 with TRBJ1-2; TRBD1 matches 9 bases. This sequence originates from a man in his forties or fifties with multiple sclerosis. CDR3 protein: CASSSGQGHNGYTF. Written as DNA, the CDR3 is TGCGCCAGCAGCTCTGGACAGGGGCATAATGGCTACACCTTC.